A selection of T cell receptor beta chains follows, all from one sample in a study of T cell clones after liver transplantation. Data came from immunoSEQ multiplex PCR; TCRdb stores just in-frame clones and leaves some out. Of some 60,000 clones listed, 71% are singletons. The sample here was CD4+ T cells from blood, taken before liver transplant. The receptors derive from a human donor who received a liver transplant. Both conserved end residues are part of each CDR3. D genes are given only for firm matches. A row's size may be missing; if present it is once, few, many or a size class.

>TRBJ1-6|NA|TRBV19|NA
CARWPRANNSPLHF
TGTGCCAGATGGCCCAGGGCAAATAATTCACCCCTCCACTTT
>TRBJ2-7|TRBD1|TRBV7-9|few
CASSSTGVQYF
TGTGCCAGCAGCTCAACAGGGGTGCAGTACTTC
>TRBJ1-1|TRBD1|TRBV28|NA
CASSKQGARTEAFF
TGTGCCAGCAGCAAACAGGGGGCGCGGACTGAAGCTTTCTTT
>TRBJ2-3|TRBD1|TRBV19|NA
CASSSRLYDREPTDTQYF
TGTGCCAGTAGTTCCCGATTATATGACAGGGAGCCCACAGATACGCAGTATTTT
>TRBJ2-5|NA|TRBV6-5|NA
CASSPGGETQYF
TGTGCCAGCAGCCCCGGGGGTGAGACCCAGTACTTC
>TRBJ1-6|NA|TRBV2|NA
CASSEYTDGRESPLHF
TGTGCCAGCAGTGAATATACAGACGGGAGGGAGTCACCCCTCCACTTT
>TRBJ2-1|TRBD2|TRBV6-5|NA
CASTRGGASDNEQFF
TGTGCCAGCACCCGCGGGGGGGCCAGTGACAATGAGCAGTTCTTC
>TRBJ2-3|TRBD2|TRBV10-3|NA
CAISESAGLTDTQYF
TGTGCCATCAGTGAGTCAGCGGGGCTCACAGATACGCAGTATTTT
>TRBJ2-7|NA|TRBV11-2|many
CASSFGLNRDTIYEQYF
TGTGCCAGCAGCTTCGGTCTAAACCGAGACACCATCTACGAGCAGTACTTC
>TRBJ1-4|NA|TRBV29-1|medium-sized
CSVSVANEKLFF
TGCAGCGTTTCCGTCGCGAATGAAAAACTGTTTTTT
>TRBJ1-6|TRBD1|TRBV5-4|NA
CASSWDRGNSPLHF
TGTGCCAGCAGCTGGGACAGGGGGAATTCACCCCTCCACTTT
>TRBJ1-6|NA|TRBV11-2|NA
CASSQTNSPLHF
TGTGCCAGCAGCCAGACAAATTCACCCCTCCACTTT
>TRBJ2-7|TRBD2|TRBV9|once
CASSVGGGTSYEQYF
TGTGCCAGCAGCGTAGGCGGGGGAACCTCCTACGAGCAGTACTTC
>TRBJ2-3|NA|TRBV18|NA
CASSPRTESTDTQYF
TGTGCCAGCTCACCACGCACGGAGAGTACAGATACGCAGTATTTT
>TRBJ1-2|TRBD1|TRBV29-1|NA
CSVEDLGGEYYGYTF
TGCAGCGTTGAGGACCTAGGGGGCGAGTACTATGGCTACACCTTC
>TRBJ1-1|NA|TRBV7-2|NA
CASSLWGQNTEAFF
TGTGCCAGCAGCTTATGGGGACAGAACACTGAAGCTTTCTTT
>TRBJ1-1|NA|TRBV19|NA
CASSSVHNTEAFF
TGTGCCAGTAGTTCAGTGCATAACACTGAAGCTTTCTTT
>TRBJ2-7|TRBD1|TRBV5-4|NA
CASSIAGTGREQYF
TGTGCCAGCAGCATAGCCGGGACAGGGCGTGAGCAGTACTTC
>TRBJ2-3|TRBD2|TRBV27|NA
CASSPLLAGGDTQYF
TGTGCCAGCAGTCCTCTACTAGCGGGGGGGGATACGCAGTATTTT
>TRBJ1-2|TRBD1|TRBV6-1|NA
CASTLGDRDYGYTF
TGTGCCAGCACCTTGGGGGACAGGGACTATGGCTACACCTTC
>TRBJ2-3|NA|TRBV15|NA
CATSRSYRVAGDTQYF
TGTGCCACCAGCAGAAGTTACCGGGTAGCAGGGGATACGCAGTATTTT
>TRBJ1-5|NA|TRBV28|NA
CASSPTVNQPQHF
TGTGCCAGCAGTCCGACAGTGAATCAGCCCCAGCATTTT
>TRBJ1-5|NA|TRBV2|NA
CASSVSNSNQPQHF
TGTGCCAGCAGTGTGAGCAATAGCAATCAGCCCCAGCATTTT
>TRBJ2-2|NA|TRBV9|NA
CASSVSGTGELFF
TGTGCCAGCAGCGTAAGCGGCACCGGGGAGCTGTTTTTT
>TRBJ1-6|TRBD1|TRBV9|NA
CASSGTGTSSPLHF
TGTGCCAGCAGTGGGACAGGGACCTCATCACCCCTCCACTTT
>TRBJ2-4|NA|TRBV27|NA
CASSLSYTGKNIQYF
TGTGCCAGCAGTTTATCGTACACAGGCAAAAACATTCAGTACTTC
>TRBJ2-5|TRBD1|TRBV11-2|NA
CASSVGTGQETQYF
TGTGCCAGCAGCGTAGGGACAGGGCAAGAGACCCAGTACTTC
>TRBJ2-1|NA|TRBV19|few
CASMPSGAYNEQFF
TGTGCCAGTATGCCCTCCGGGGCCTACAATGAGCAGTTCTTC
>TRBJ1-4|NA|TRBV19|few
CASSANQEKLFF
TGTGCCAGTAGTGCGAACCAAGAAAAACTGTTTTTT
>TRBJ1-2|NA|TRBV2|NA
CASSEGGPDYGYTF
TGTGCCAGCAGTGAAGGAGGTCCGGACTATGGCTACACCTTC
>TRBJ2-2|TRBD2|TRBV23-1|NA
CASSQSPGTSGDYTGELFF
TGCGCCAGCAGTCAATCCCCCGGGACTAGCGGGGATTACACCGGGGAGCTGTTTTTT
>TRBJ1-2|NA|TRBV9|NA
CASSPRQVSGYTF
TGTGCCAGCAGCCCCCGACAGGTTTCTGGCTACACCTTC
>TRBJ2-2|TRBD2|TRBV2|NA
CASSEANVLAGGRSGELFF
TGTGCCAGCAGTGAAGCTAATGTTCTAGCGGGGGGGCGTTCCGGGGAGCTGTTTTTT
>TRBJ2-7|NA|TRBV7-2|once
CASSLGPGTYEQYF
TGTGCCAGCAGCTTAGGTCCAGGTACCTACGAGCAGTACTTC
>TRBJ2-1|TRBD2|TRBV11-2|once
CASSYLAGDYNEQFF
TGTGCCAGCAGTTACCTAGCGGGGGATTACAATGAGCAGTTCTTC
>TRBJ1-2|NA|TRBV27|NA
CASSFQGLPLEGYTF
TGTGCCAGCAGTTTTCAGGGCCTCCCTTTAGAGGGCTACACCTTC
>TRBJ2-3|NA|TRBV7-9|NA
CASSLSSRDTQYF
TGTGCCAGCAGCTTAAGTAGCCGGGATACGCAGTATTTT
>TRBJ1-2|NA|TRBV6-6|NA
CASSYFGANYGYTF
TGTGCCAGCAGTTACTTCGGAGCTAACTATGGCTACACCTTC
>TRBJ1-1|NA|TRBV20-1|NA
CSADSREAFF
TGCAGTGCCGACAGTCGTGAAGCTTTCTTT
>TRBJ2-4|NA|TRBV5-1|NA
CASSLQSTQGNIQYF
TGCGCCAGCAGCTTACAAAGTACCCAGGGAAACATTCAGTACTTC
>TRBJ2-3|NA|TRBV2|NA
CASSWDSRADTQYF
TGTGCCAGCAGTTGGGACTCCCGGGCAGATACGCAGTATTTT
>TRBJ1-3|NA|TRBV4-2|NA
CASSQESLDSYFGNTIYF
TGTGCCAGCAGCCAAGAATCATTGGACTCATACTTCGGGAACACCATATATTTT
>TRBJ1-6|NA|TRBV2|few
CAIQRRGSYNSPLHF
TGTGCCATCCAACGGAGGGGCTCCTATAATTCACCCCTCCACTTT
>TRBJ2-2|NA|TRBV6-5|NA
CASTLRGELFF
TGTGCCAGCACCCTACGGGGGGAGCTGTTTTTT
>TRBJ2-1|NA|TRBV30|NA
CAWEAEGKSYNEQFF
TGTGCCTGGGAAGCGGAGGGGAAATCCTACAATGAGCAGTTCTTC
>TRBJ2-4|TRBD1|TRBV2|NA
CASGGQGVIDIQYF
TGTGCCAGCGGAGGACAGGGGGTCATTGACATTCAGTACTTC